The 23 T cell receptor beta chains given below trace back to one sample, sequenced in a study of cytomegalovirus exposure and HLA in healthy donors. Profiled with immunoSEQ multiplex PCR; TCRdb holds only in-frame clones, not every one. This sample yields 300,000 to 350,000 clones, of which around 90% are seen a single time; around 0.88% belongs to the top ten. The material sequenced was PBMCs. The receptors were gathered from a man aged 30 to 45 in good health and CMV-seronegative.

The chain uses TRBV4-1 and TRBJ2-7; 11 bases line up with TRBD1. Germline V gives CDR1 MGHRA, CDR2 YSYEKL. The trim removed 3 bases at V and 0 bases at J, leaving 4 bases unmatched. The CDR3 extends over 16 amino acids. The DNA of the CDR3 is TGCGCCAGCAGCCAGCCGGGACAGGGGGACTCCTACGAGCAGTACTTC. It specifies CASSQPGQGDSYEQYF.

V is TRBV5-4 and J is TRBJ2-1; 8 bases map to TRBD1. Trimming removed 4 bases from V and 7 bases from J; junction bases left unmatched: 10. CDR1 is SGHNT, CDR2 YYREEE, per germline (reference sequence). This CDR3 is 15 amino acids long. CDR3 protein: CASSQDRVMGNEQFF. For the CDR3, the DNA is TGTGCCAGCAGCCAGGACAGGGTGATGGGAAATGAGCAGTTCTTC.

The chain is built from TRBV28 and TRBJ1-5; no definite D call. V was trimmed by 3 bases and J by 2 bases, leaving 14 bases between them. Per the germline V gene, CDR1 is MDHEN and CDR2 is SYDVKM. The length of the CDR3 is 16 residues. CDR3 residues: CASSFSGSLGNQPQHF. In DNA, the CDR3 is TGTGCCAGCAGTTTCTCGGGGTCATTAGGCAATCAGCCCCAGCATTTT.

The V call is TRBV6-1, the J call TRBJ2-1; D not certain. Germline V gene data show CDR1 as MNHNS and CDR2 as SASEGT. The CDR3 runs 12 residues. V shed 3 bases and J shed 8 bases, with 8 bases lying between them. The CDR3 DNA reads TGTGCCAGCAGTGATCTAGGCGATGAGCAGTTCTTC. Translated: CASSDLGDEQFF.

This sequence joins TRBV9 and TRBJ1-1, with D maybe TRBD1 (5 bases). Germline V lookup: CDR1 SGDLS, CDR2 YYNGEE. Trimming pared 4 bases from V and 1 base from J, leaving 14 bases between. This CDR3 has 15 residues. The CDR3 region is CASSLTGVPNTEAFF. The CDR3 nucleotides are TGTGCCAGCAGCTTAACGGGGGTGCCGAACACTGAAGCTTTCTTT.

This clone appeared a single time. The V gene is TRBV4-1, the J gene TRBJ1-1; weak D call: TRBD1 (5 bases). Germline V gene data show CDR1 as MGHRA and CDR2 as YSYEKL. This CDR3 spans 19 amino acids. With 1 base removed from V and 4 bases from J, the gap between germline ends came to 25 bases. This CDR3 is CASSQGVQSRAPGGTEAFF. In DNA, the CDR3 is TGCGCCAGCAGCCAAGGAGTTCAATCCAGGGCCCCGGGGGGCACTGAAGCTTTCTTT.

V is TRBV30 and J is TRBJ1-5; possible D gene TRBD1, 5 bases. Between the trimmed V and J ends, which lost 1 base and 2 bases, there was a span of 9 bases. The length of the CDR3 is 14 residues. Germline V gene sequence: CDR1 GTSNPN, CDR2 SVGIG (reference sequence). The CDR3 region has the DNA TGTGCCTGGAGTGAGGGACTTCGCAATCAGCCCCAGCATTTT. It specifies CAWSEGLRNQPQHF.

This chain connects TRBV18 to TRBJ2-7, with 9 bases lining up with TRBD1. This CDR3 is built from 15 residues. Trimming took 3 bases from V and 2 from J; bases not matched to a gene: 5. Germline CDR1 KGHSH, CDR2 LQKENI. The CDR3: CASSPDRGGTYEQYF. DNA of the CDR3: TGTGCCAGCTCACCGGACAGGGGTGGGACCTACGAGCAGTACTTC.

This clone was counted only a few times. The chain has TRBV5-6 and TRBJ1-2; TRBD1 agrees at 9 bases. This CDR3 is 14 amino acids long. Germline values: CDR1 SGHDT, CDR2 YYEEEE. Trimming took 4 bases from V and 8 from J; bases not matched to a gene: 9. The CDR3 region has the DNA TGTGCCAGCAGCCAGGACAGGGGAGAACGGGGCTACACCTTC. Its protein is CASSQDRGERGYTF. The full variable domain, rest sourced from reference TRBV5-6 and TRBJ1-2, is DAGVTQSPTHLIKTRGQQVTLRCSPKSGHDTVSWYQQALGQGPQFIFQYYEEEERQRGNFPDRFSGHQFPNYSSELNVNALLLGDSALYLCASSQDRGERGYTFGSGTRLTVV.

This chain uses TRBV9 with TRBJ2-3; 11 bases line up with TRBD2. CDR1 SGDLS and CDR2 YYNGEE come from the germline V gene. This CDR3 has 15 residues. With V trimmed by 5 bases and J by 5 bases, 7 bases remained unmatched. The CDR3 loop is CASSASTSGVDTQYF. Here the CDR3 DNA reads TGTGCCAGCAGTGCATCGACTAGCGGGGTAGATACGCAGTATTTT.

This rearrangement joins TRBV21-1 to TRBJ2-7; the tabulated D call, TRBD1, remains unverified against the DNA. TRBV21-1 is designated a pseudogene. The CDR3 extends over 15 amino acids. For the CDR3, the DNA is TGTGCCAGTACAAGAGGACAGGGGAAGCCCTACGAGCAGTACTTC. It specifies CASTRGQGKPYEQYF.

The chain combines TRBV5-6 with TRBJ2-7; D remains unclear. The CDR3 loop spans 14 amino acids. CDR1 is SGHDT and CDR2 is YYEEEE in the germline V gene. V lost 1 base to trimming and J lost 4 bases, with 12 bases between them. CDR3 in amino acids: CASSLSNKWYEQYF. The DNA of the CDR3 is TGTGCCAGCAGCTTGAGTAACAAATGGTACGAGCAGTACTTC.

The chain has TRBV15 and TRBJ1-3; tentative D call: TRBD1 (5 bases). CDR3 length: 15 residues. Germline CDR1 LNHNV, CDR2 YYDKDF (reference sequence). Trimming pared 1 base from V and 7 bases from J, leaving 14 bases between. CDR3 loop: CATSRAVSSGNTIYF. The CDR3, as DNA: TGTGCCACCAGCAGAGCCGTCAGTTCAGGGAACACCATATATTTT.

This clone has a handful of counts. The rearrangement uses TRBV25-1 and TRBJ1-1, with no clear D. Trimming left V 1 base short and J 6 bases short, with 6 bases between. The CDR3 has 12 amino acids. Germline lookup yields CDR1 MGHDK and CDR2 SYGVNS. Written as DNA, the CDR3 is TGTGCCAGCAGTGAATTAGGAGCTGAAGCTTTCTTT. Its translation: CASSELGAEAFF. Drawing the rest from reference TRBV25-1 and TRBJ1-1, the complete variable domain is EADIYQTPRYLVIGTGKKITLECSQTMGHDKMYWYQQDPGMELHLIHYSYGVNSTEKGDLSSESTVSRIRTEHFPLTLESARPSHTSQYLCASSELGAEAFFGQGTRLTVV.

The rearrangement uses TRBV2 and TRBJ1-3; D ambiguous. Trimming left V 7 bases short and J 2 bases short, with 12 bases between. CDR1 SNHLY and CDR2 FYNNEI come from the germline V gene. This CDR3 spans 14 amino acids. The CDR3, as DNA: TGTGCCAGCACCGAGGGTTTAGCTGGAAACACCATATATTTT. It is translated as CASTEGLAGNTIYF. Full variable domain (remainder filled in from reference TRBV2 and TRBJ1-3): EPEVTQTPSHQVTQMGQEVILRCVPISNHLYFYWYRQILGQKVEFLVSFYNNEISEKSEIFDDQFSVERPDGSNFTLKIRSTKLEDSAMYFCASTEGLAGNTIYFGEGSWLTVV.

In DNA form, the CDR3 reads TGCGCCAGCAGCTTGGAAGGGGTGAACACCATATATTTT. Translated: CASSLEGVNTIYF. The chain combines TRBV5-1 with TRBJ1-3; TRBD1 is a possible D gene (5 bases). This CDR3 is built from 13 residues. Trimming stripped 0 bases from V and 7 bases from J, with 8 bases between. The V gene's germline CDR1 is SGHRS and CDR2 YFSETQ. Full variable domain (remainder filled in from reference TRBV5-1 and TRBJ1-3): KAGVTQTPRYLIKTRGQQVTLSCSPISGHRSVSWYQQTPGQGLQFLFEYFSETQRNKGNFPGRFSGRQFSNSRSEMNVSTLELGDSALYLCASSLEGVNTIYFGEGSWLTVV.

The V call is TRBV27, the J call TRBJ1-2; maybe TRBD1 (6 bases). Germline lookup yields CDR1 MNHEY and CDR2 SMNVEV (reference sequence). This CDR3 has 16 residues. Deletions cut 2 bases from V and 10 bases from J, with 23 bases between. Here the CDR3 DNA reads TGTGCCAGCAGTTTAGGGCTCTGGGACAACGAATTTGACTACACCTTC. Amino acids: CASSLGLWDNEFDYTF.

This chain links TRBV5-4 with TRBJ1-5; D gene unclear. Germline V gives CDR1 SGHNT, CDR2 YYREEE (reference sequence). This CDR3 comprises 16 residues. With 2 bases removed from V and 6 bases from J, the gap between germline ends came to 18 bases. The CDR3 spells CASSFFLRVGGQPQHF. The CDR3 region has the DNA TGTGCCAGCAGCTTTTTTTTAAGGGTTGGAGGTCAGCCCCAGCATTTT. The full variable domain, with the rest looked up from reference TRBV5-4 and TRBJ1-5, is ETGVTQSPTHLIKTRGQQVTLRCSSQSGHNTVSWYQQALGQGPQFIFQYYREEENGRGNFPPRFSGLQFPNYSSELNVNALELDDSALYLCASSFFLRVGGQPQHFGDGTRLSIL.

The chain links TRBV7-8 to TRBJ2-2, with D possibly TRBD2 on 7 matching bases. V was trimmed by 3 bases and J by 8 bases, leaving 16 bases between them. CDR3 length: 15 residues. Germline loops: CDR1 SGHVS, CDR2 FQNEAQ. CDR3 region: CASSLRAGAGGELFF. For the CDR3, the DNA is TGTGCCAGCAGCTTGAGGGCGGGGGCAGGAGGGGAGCTGTTTTTT.

The rearrangement links TRBV27 to TRBJ2-5; D might be TRBD2 (5 bases). The CDR3 is 13 amino acids. Germline loops: CDR1 MNHEY, CDR2 SMNVEV (reference sequence). V lost 4 bases and J lost 2, with 8 bases in between. In DNA, the CDR3 is TGTGCCAGCAGTTGGAGAGGGCAAGAGACCCAGTACTTC. Amino acids: CASSWRGQETQYF.

V is TRBV4-1 and J is TRBJ1-4; D is possibly TRBD1 (5 bases). Germline V gene sequence: CDR1 MGHRA, CDR2 YSYEKL. The CDR3 runs to 13 residues. The germline V and J ends were trimmed by 4 bases and 7 bases, with 10 bases remaining between them. The CDR3 sequence is CASSRSGGEKLFF. CDR3 coding DNA: TGCGCCAGCAGCCGTAGCGGGGGTGAAAAACTGTTTTTT.

V and J are TRBV12-5 and TRBJ2-7; D gene ambiguous. Germline-derived CDR1 and CDR2 are LGHNT and FRNRAP. With 0 bases removed from V and 4 bases from J, the gap between germline ends came to 7 bases. The CDR3 length is 13 residues. The DNA of the CDR3 is TGTGCTAGTGGTTTGGTAAGGAGTTACGAGCAGTACTTC. Translation: CASGLVRSYEQYF.

The chain couples TRBV10-2 to TRBJ2-3; no reliable D call. The CDR3 runs 13 residues. Germline V gene lookup returns CDR1 WSHSY and CDR2 SAAADI. The V gene lost 0 bases and the J gene lost 3 bases, with 4 bases spanning the gap. The CDR3, as DNA: TGCGCCAGCAGTGAGTCAACTACAGATACGCAGTATTTT. It is translated as CASSESTTDTQYF.